This T cell receptor beta chain came from a study of spatial heterogeneity in lung cancer. Study overall: Each distinct TCR and UMI combination averaged more than ten appearances in raw reads.

Study outcomes and limitations: At tumor resection, ubiquitous expanded TCRs were detected in blood more often than later.

This clonotype was observed many times. The antigen is not known. TCRdb reprocessed the 5' RACE reads with MiXCR, giving one entry per CDR3 protein. This table holds under 75,000 distinct CDR3 sequences, about an eighth found once. Time point denoted: sample taken at primary tumor resection. Sequencing was performed on whole RNA extracted from tumor and nontumor lung tissue, or from frozen PBMC, and the material was left unsorted. Donors were about 70 untreated early-stage non-small cell lung cancer patients. This clonotype originated in a male donor with early-stage non-small cell lung cancer. Specimen: PBMCs, collected at surgery.

The CDR3 region has the DNA TGTGCCAGCAGCCCCGGGACAGTCGAGCAGTTCTTC. Residues: CASSPGTVEQFF. This chain links TRBV7-6 with TRBJ2-1, with 7 bases lining up with TRBD1. Losses at the gene ends were 5 bases for V and 10 bases for J; bases not matched to a gene: 5. Germline V gene lookup returns CDR1 SGHVS and CDR2 FNYEAQ. CDR3 size: 12 residues.